A single sample is the source of the 16 T cell receptor beta chains below, sequenced in a study of T cells in Graves' hyperthyroidism and ophthalmopathy. TCR beta CDR3 regions were amplified from RNA transcripts. During a first-round RT-PCR of the TCR CDR3, the HTBI primer set was used. In TCRdb, the multiplex PCR reads were re-called with MiXCR into one record per CDR3 protein. Of 380,000 or so distinct CDR3 sequences listed, more than 11% were seen once; the top ten hold approximately 23%. Sequenced input: blood. These receptors were taken from a woman aged 30 to 39 with Graves' hyperthyroidism.

This clonotype was observed at least ten times. The chain uses TRBV14 and TRBJ2-4; tentative D call: TRBD1 (5 bases). Germline V gene data show CDR1 as SGHDN and CDR2 as FVKESK. This CDR3 region has 13 residues. Trimming left V 1 base short and J 6 bases short, with 7 bases between. CDR3 sequence reads: CASSQVQGNIQYF. Written as DNA, the CDR3 is TGTGCCAGCAGCCAAGTTCAGGGAAACATTCAGTACTTC.

This clonotype appeared a few times. The rearrangement uses TRBV27 and TRBJ2-2; 7 bases map to TRBD2. J was trimmed by 7 bases and V by 2 bases; bases with no gene match: 10. Germline CDR1 reads MNHEY; CDR2 reads SMNVEV (reference sequence). This CDR3 is built from 16 residues. CDR3 amino acids: CASSLNFAGAVGELFF. CDR3 nucleotides: TGTGCCAGCAGTTTAAACTTTGCGGGAGCGGTCGGGGAGCTGTTTTTT.

Only a few counts were recorded for this clonotype. V usage is TRBV20-1 and J usage is TRBJ2-2; D is perhaps TRBD1 (6 bases). CDR3 length: 17 amino acids. V lost 0 bases and J 3 bases, leaving 17 bases between the germline ends. The germline V gene has CDR1 DFQATT and CDR2 SNEGSKA (reference sequence). The CDR3, as DNA: TGCAGTGCTAGAGATCCGTCACAGGGCGGCGACACCGGGGAGCTGTTTTTT. The encoded protein is CSARDPSQGGDTGELFF.

This clonotype occurred many times. The chain uses TRBV7-2 and TRBJ2-7, with D uncertain. The germline V and J ends were trimmed by 5 bases and 5 bases, with 13 bases remaining between them. Per germline, CDR1 SGHTA and CDR2 FQGNSA. This CDR3 has 13 residues. CDR3 in DNA: TGTGCCAGCAGCGCAAACAGTGTGCACGAGCAGTACTTC. Amino acids: CASSANSVHEQYF.

This clonotype was seen a few times. The genes are TRBV4-1 and TRBJ2-5; D tentatively fits TRBD1 or TRBD2 (5 bases each). V lost 3 bases to trimming and J lost 3 bases, with 14 bases between them. Germline V gene lookup returns CDR1 MGHRA and CDR2 YSYEKL. The CDR3 is made up of 15 amino acids. The CDR3 loop is CASSHDAEGKETQYF. The DNA for the CDR3 is TGCGCCAGCAGCCACGATGCCGAGGGGAAAGAGACCCAGTACTTC.

This clonotype was recorded at least ten times. This rearrangement joins TRBV20-1 to TRBJ2-3; D not resolved. The CDR3 is 17 residues long. The V gene lost 5 bases and the J gene lost 0 bases, with 21 bases spanning the gap. Germline-derived CDR1 and CDR2 are DFQATT and SNEGSKA (reference sequence). The CDR3 DNA reads as TGCAGTGCTGATTCCGTTGAGGCCGATACTAGCACAGATACGCAGTATTTT. This encodes CSADSVEADTSTDTQYF.

This sequence joins TRBV6-2 or TRBV6-3 and TRBJ2-1; 7 nucleotides agree with TRBD2. The CDR3 runs to 15 residues. V lost 6 bases, J lost 8 bases, and 13 bases stayed unmatched. The V gene's germline CDR1 is MNHEY and CDR2 SVGEGT. This chain's CDR3 is CASRDTGLSKDEQFF. CDR3 bases: TGTGCCAGCAGGGACACGGGACTATCGAAGGATGAGCAGTTCTTC.

For this clonotype: This clone may be a read error of a much larger clone one base away. The chain combines TRBV6-1 with TRBJ2-3; no reliable D call. The end of the DNA aligns better with TRBJ1-5, so the J call may be wrong. The CDR3 has 16 residues. Germline CDR1 MNHNS, CDR2 SASEGT. The CDR3 DNA reads as TGTGCCAGCAGGGAAGGGAGGGCCATAATGGTAGATACGCAGCATTTT. Translation: CASREGRAIMVDTQHF.

The CDR3 nucleotides are TGCAGCGTCGGAACAACAGTTAATTCACCCCTCCACTTT. The encoded protein is CSVGTTVNSPLHF. The V call is TRBV29-1, the J call TRBJ1-6; no definite D call. CDR1 and CDR2 (germline): SQVTM, ANQGSEA. V lost 6 bases and J 6 bases, leaving 12 bases between the germline ends. The CDR3 totals 13 residues.

The gene calls are TRBV30 and TRBJ2-1; TRBD2 might be the D (5 bases). The CDR3 runs to 14 residues. Trimming stripped 4 bases from V and 8 bases from J, with 18 bases between. CDR1 and CDR2 (germline): GTSNPN, SVGIG (reference sequence). CDR3 nucleotides: TGTGCCTGGATAGGAAGCGGAATAGACGATGAGCAGTTCTTC. Protein product: CAWIGSGIDDEQFF.

In its sample, this clonotype was seen many times. The V gene is TRBV11-2, the J gene TRBJ1-2; D remains ambiguous. Trimming cost V 5 bases and J 0 bases, with 10 bases left between them. Germline lookup yields CDR1 SGHAT and CDR2 FQNNGV. The CDR3 loop spans 14 amino acids. The CDR3 reads CASSQGQSNYGYTF. The DNA for the CDR3 is TGTGCCAGCAGCCAAGGGCAGTCTAACTATGGCTACACCTTC.

This clonotype was seen a few times. This chain joins TRBV13 and TRBJ2-2; D is unresolved. This CDR3 is built from 13 residues. The V end was cut by 5 bases, the J end by 8 bases, with 12 bases between. Germline CDR1 and CDR2: PRHDT and FYEKMQ (reference sequence). CDR3: CASSRTSRGELFF. The CDR3 nucleotides read TGTGCCAGCAGCCGGACCTCAAGGGGGGAGCTGTTTTTT.

This clonotype came up many times. This chain joins TRBV28 and TRBJ2-7; D may be TRBD1 or TRBD2 (5 bases each). From germline, CDR1 is MDHEN and CDR2 SYDVKM. The V gene lost 3 bases and the J gene lost 4 bases, with 13 bases spanning the gap. The CDR3 spans 14 residues. CDR3 amino acids: CASSLGLGEYEQYF. The CDR3 region has the DNA TGTGCCAGCAGTTTGGGGCTAGGGGAGTACGAGCAGTACTTC.

This clonotype was counted at least ten times. The chain couples TRBV6-1 to TRBJ2-7; 10 nucleotides line up with TRBD2. With 6 bases clipped from V and 5 bases from J, the junction kept 10 bases outside the gene matches. The CDR3 totals 15 residues. The germline V gene encodes CDR1 MNHNS and CDR2 SASEGT. The CDR3 nucleotides read TGTGCCAGCAGCTCCAGCGGGAGGGGCCCCGACGAGCAGTACTTC. This codes for CASSSSGRGPDEQYF.

This clonotype appeared a few times. The chain joins TRBV2 to TRBJ2-5; the D call may be TRBD1 or TRBD2 (5 bases each). Germline assignment: CDR1 SNHLY and CDR2 FYNNEI. The V end was cut by 7 bases, the J end by 5 bases, with 14 bases between. The CDR3 extends over 13 amino acids. This CDR3 is CASTPGARETQYF. Here the CDR3 DNA reads TGTGCCAGCACCCCCGGGGCGCGCGAGACCCAGTACTTC.

This clonotype showed up just a few times. This chain connects TRBV27 to TRBJ2-7; TRBD1 matches 11 bases. The CDR3 is 14 amino acids. Germline V gene lookup returns CDR1 MNHEY and CDR2 SMNVEV (reference sequence). Germline trimming cut 7 bases from V and 4 bases from J; bases unmatched to any gene: 6. The CDR3 DNA follows: TGTGCCAGCACGGAGGGGACAGGGGGGTACGAGCAGTACTTC. Protein sequence: CASTEGTGGYEQYF.